This T cell receptor (beta chain) was observed in a study of blood T cell repertoires in COVID-19. Across the whole study: There were acute and convalescent COVID-19 samples, and they came from the United States, Italy and Spain. From T cells, B-cell-depleted T cells, or PBMCs came the material, which was cDNA or gDNA.

Under the authors' procedure: From reference gene primer amplification, estimates of nucleated cell counts were derived. TCRdb's table, derived via immunoSEQ multiplex PCR, lists solely in-frame clones and lacks some. Clonal size and the V and J genes are those of that table, whereas D and trimming came from the DNA. The data hold about 160,000 clones, with just under 85% observed a single time. Trimming took 1 base from V and 3 from J, leaving 16 bases between them. Germline CDR1 and CDR2: GTSNPN and SVGIG (reference sequence). This CDR3 is 17 amino acids long. The sequenced material came from peripheral blood. This sequence joins TRBV30 and TRBJ1-6; a possible D gene is TRBD1 (5 bases). The clonotype was recovered from a woman older than 75 with acute or convalescent COVID-19. The CDR3 DNA follows: TGTGCCTGGAGTGAAAGGGTAGGGGCGAACTATAATTCACCCCTCCACTTT. Residues: CAWSERVGANYNSPLHF. Variable domain in full (rest from reference TRBV30 and TRBJ1-6): SQTIHQWPATLVQPVGSPLSLECTVEGTSNPNLYWYRQAAGRGLQLLFYSVGIGQISSEVPQNLSASRPQDRQFILSSKKLLLSDSGFYLCAWSERVGANYNSPLHFGNGTRLTVT.